The entry that follows covers one TCR beta chain sequence. The antigen is unknown. CDR1 and CDR2 from the germline V gene are SGHVS and FNYEAQ. V dropped 0 bases and J dropped 2 bases, with 10 bases sitting between them. The CDR3 runs to 15 residues. This specimen belongs to a study of T cell repertoires in cytomegalovirus infection. TCRdb reprocessed the reads with MiXCR, giving one entry per CDR3 protein. This sample carries approximately 990,000 distinct CDR3 sequences, 31% of them seen once, and the ten largest clones take 10% to 15%. The specimen comprised cultured CD8+ T cells from PBMCs, sampled from culture after CMV antigen stimulation. The clonotype was recovered from a human donor in good health (CMV status not recorded). Some clones in this sample may be carry-over from other donors' samples. The rearrangement joins TRBV7-6 to TRBJ2-5; D gene uncertain. CDR3 in DNA: TGTGCCAGCAGCTTAGCGCAAGTAGATCAAGAGACCCAGTACTTC. Its translation is CASSLAQVDQETQYF.